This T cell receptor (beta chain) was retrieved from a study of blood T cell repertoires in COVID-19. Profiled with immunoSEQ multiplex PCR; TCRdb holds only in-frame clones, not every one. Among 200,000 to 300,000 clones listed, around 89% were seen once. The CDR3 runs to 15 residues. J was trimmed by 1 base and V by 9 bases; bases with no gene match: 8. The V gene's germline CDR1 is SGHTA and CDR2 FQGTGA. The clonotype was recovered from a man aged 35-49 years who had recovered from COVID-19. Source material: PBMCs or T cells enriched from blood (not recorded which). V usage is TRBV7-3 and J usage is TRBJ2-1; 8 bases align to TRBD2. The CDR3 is CASSPSGSSYNEQFF. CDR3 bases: TGTGCCAGTAGCCCCAGCGGGAGTTCCTACAATGAGCAGTTCTTC.